Each of the 2 T cell receptor beta chains below was sequenced from the same sample in a study of vaccination and CD4 T cells after COVID-19 (dated by TCRdb to between 2020 and 2023). Their cognate antigens are unknown. Library creation used PCR. The instrument given in TCRdb is Illumina iSeq 100. At the Johns Hopkins FTIC core, DNA from the cultured CD4+ T cells underwent TCR sequencing with the Oncomine TCR Beta short-read assay. TCRdb reanalyzed the raw reads on its own, using fastp at Q25 for trimming and MiXCR for clone calling, and kept in-frame beta chains. Every distinct CDR3 protein forms one entry, paired with its most common genes and DNA. The table for this sample lists more than 25,000 distinct CDR3 sequences; around 64% of them were counted only once. Approximately 16% of the sample rests with the top ten. The sample's treatment or condition label is to be understood as: approximately 9-day PBMC culture with coronavirus spike peptide pools or control peptides (ViraFEST assay).

The sample in question was CD4+ T cells from blood, cultured in vitro, obtained after SARS-CoV-2 vaccination. These TCRs come from a human donor who received a COVID-19 vaccine.

The chain combines TRBV29-1 with TRBJ1-1; a possible D gene is TRBD1 (5 bases). CDR3 size: 14 residues. V was pared by 7 bases and J by 6 bases, with 21 bases between. Germline V gene sequence: CDR1 SQVTM, CDR2 ANQGSEA. CDR3 residues: CSAARSGRVSEAFF. The CDR3 nucleotides are TGCAGCGCCGCGAGGTCAGGGAGAGTCTCTGAAGCTTTCTTT. Full variable domain (remainder filled in from reference TRBV29-1 and TRBJ1-1): SAVISQKPSRDICQRGTSLTIQCQVDSQVTMMFWYRQQPGQSLTLIATANQGSEATYESGFVIDKFPISRPNLTFSTLTVSNMSPEDSSIYLCSAARSGRVSEAFFGQGTRLTVV.

The genes are TRBV7-9 and TRBJ2-3; D could derive from TRBD1 or TRBD2 (5 bases each). Looked up from germline, CDR1 is SEHNR and CDR2 is FQNEAQ (reference sequence). V shed 1 base and J shed 4 bases, with 12 bases lying between them. This CDR3 contains 15 residues. The CDR3 sequence: CASSLVSRGSDTQYF. As DNA, the CDR3 is TGTGCCAGCAGCTTAGTGTCTCGGGGCTCAGATACGCAGTATTTT.